The count of the clone carrying this TCR beta chain is one. The antigen remains undetermined. CDR1 and CDR2 (germline): SGDLS, YYNGEE. Trimming removed 4 bases at V and 0 bases at J, with 13 bases between. CDR3 length: 16 residues. The sample comes from a study of shared clonotypes between healthy human individuals. Whole-study findings and limits: Lower generation probabilities were found for non-shared clonotypes than for those shared by all four donors. Sampling covered blood only; tissue repertoires likely differ. Larger estimated richness was generally seen in naive subsets than in memory subsets.

Repertoires were generated with immunoSEQ multiplex PCR, while TCRdb's copy carries only in-frame clones and drops some. The sample holds a few million clones; about 94% are singletons and the top ten take 0.1% to 0.15%. CD45RA+ naive and CD45RA-negative memory subsets were separated from CD4+ cells. The TCR originated in a man younger than 35 in good health. Sequenced: naive CD4+ T cells sorted from blood. Documented subset: CD45RA+ positively selected. The gene calls are TRBV9 and TRBJ2-2; possibly TRBD1 or TRBD2 for D (5 bases each). CDR3: CASSHLGAPNTGELFF. Written as DNA, the CDR3 is TGTGCCAGCAGCCACCTCGGGGCCCCGAACACCGGGGAGCTGTTTTTT.